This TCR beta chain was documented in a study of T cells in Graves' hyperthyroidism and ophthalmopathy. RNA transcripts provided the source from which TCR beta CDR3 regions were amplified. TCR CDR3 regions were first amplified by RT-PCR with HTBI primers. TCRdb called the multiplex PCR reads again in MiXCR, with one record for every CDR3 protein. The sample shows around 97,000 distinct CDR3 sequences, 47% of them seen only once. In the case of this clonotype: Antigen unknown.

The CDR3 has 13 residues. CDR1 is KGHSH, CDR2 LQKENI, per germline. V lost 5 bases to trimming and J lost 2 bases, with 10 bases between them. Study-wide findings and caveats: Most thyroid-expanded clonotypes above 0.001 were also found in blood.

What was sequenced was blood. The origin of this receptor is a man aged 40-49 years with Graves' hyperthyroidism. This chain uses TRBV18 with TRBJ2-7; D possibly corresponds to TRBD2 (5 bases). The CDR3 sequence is CASSSAGAYEQYF. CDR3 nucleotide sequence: TGTGCCAGCTCAAGCGCCGGGGCCTACGAGCAGTACTTC.